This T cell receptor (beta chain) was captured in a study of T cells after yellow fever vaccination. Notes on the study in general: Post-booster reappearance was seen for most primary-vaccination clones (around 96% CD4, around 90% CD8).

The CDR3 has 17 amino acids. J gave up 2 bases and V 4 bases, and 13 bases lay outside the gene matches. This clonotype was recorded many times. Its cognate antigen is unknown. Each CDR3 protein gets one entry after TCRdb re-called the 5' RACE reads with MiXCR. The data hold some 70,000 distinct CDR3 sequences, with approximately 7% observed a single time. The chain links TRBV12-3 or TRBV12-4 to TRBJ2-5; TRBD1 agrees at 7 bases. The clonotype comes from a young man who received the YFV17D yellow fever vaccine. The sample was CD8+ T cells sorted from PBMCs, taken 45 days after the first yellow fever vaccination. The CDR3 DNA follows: TGTGCCAGCAGTTATCTTGGGCAGGGGGTATTACAAGAGACCCAGTACTTC. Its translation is CASSYLGQGVLQETQYF.